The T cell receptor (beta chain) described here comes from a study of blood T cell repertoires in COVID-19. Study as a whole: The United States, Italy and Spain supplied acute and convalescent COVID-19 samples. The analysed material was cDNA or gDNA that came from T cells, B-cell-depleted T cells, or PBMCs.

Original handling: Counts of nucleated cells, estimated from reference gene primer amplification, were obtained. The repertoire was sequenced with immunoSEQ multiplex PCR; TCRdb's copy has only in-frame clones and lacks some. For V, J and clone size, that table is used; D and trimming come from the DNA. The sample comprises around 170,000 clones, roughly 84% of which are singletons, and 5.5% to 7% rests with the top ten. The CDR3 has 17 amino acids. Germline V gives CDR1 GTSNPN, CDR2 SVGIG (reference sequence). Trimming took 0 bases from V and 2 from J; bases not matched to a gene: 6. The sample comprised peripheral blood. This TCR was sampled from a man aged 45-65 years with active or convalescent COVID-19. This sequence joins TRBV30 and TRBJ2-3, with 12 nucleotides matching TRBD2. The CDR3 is CAWSVLGTSGFTDTQYF. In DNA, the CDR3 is TGTGCCTGGAGTGTACTAGGGACTAGCGGGTTCACAGATACGCAGTATTTT.